One and the same sample provided the 25 T cell receptor beta chains below, sequenced in a study of T cell responses to AZD1222 COVID-19 vaccine. The data were produced by immunoSEQ multiplex PCR, yet TCRdb's version contains in-frame clones alone and is incomplete. The table has about 150,000 clones, approximately 90% seen once. Sequences were derived from peripheral blood, sampled on day 0 of AZD1222 vaccination. Source of these receptors: an adult in good health.

This chain connects TRBV10-3 to TRBJ2-3; 11 positions match TRBD2. Trimming cost V 2 bases and J 0 bases; bases outside gene matches: 4. Per germline, CDR1 ENHRY and CDR2 SYGVKD. CDR3 length: 17 amino acids. DNA of the CDR3: TGTGCCATCAGTGAGGGACTAGCGGGCTCTAGCACAGATACGCAGTATTTT. The encoded protein is CAISEGLAGSSTDTQYF.

This sequence joins TRBV15 and TRBJ1-1, with a tentative D call TRBD1 (5 bases). The CDR3 is 12 amino acids. From germline, CDR1 is LNHNV and CDR2 YYDKDF (reference sequence). V lost 8 bases to trimming and J lost 8 bases, with 15 bases between them. CDR3 region: CATGPPNREAFF. CDR3 nucleotide sequence: TGTGCCACCGGACCTCCTAACAGGGAAGCTTTCTTT.

The chain joins TRBV7-8 to TRBJ1-1, with D possibly being TRBD1 (5 bases). The germline CDR1 and CDR2 sequences are SGHVS and FQNEAQ. V lost 5 bases and J lost 1, with 11 bases in between. The CDR3 totals 14 residues. CDR3 nucleotides: TGTGCCAGCAGCAACCAGGGTCGGAACACTGAAGCTTTCTTT. Its translation is CASSNQGRNTEAFF.

This chain joins TRBV19 and TRBJ1-6, with D perhaps TRBD1 (5 bases). The CDR3 extends over 22 amino acids. V lost 2 bases and J lost 0, with 26 bases in between. CDR1 and CDR2 from the germline V gene are LNHDA and SQIVND (reference sequence). CDR3 amino acids: CASSIRGRRQGGAGSYNSPLHF. In DNA form, the CDR3 reads TGTGCCAGTAGTATAAGAGGGAGACGGCAGGGAGGCGCGGGCTCCTATAATTCACCCCTCCACTTT. The variable domain in full, completed from reference TRBV19 and TRBJ1-6, reads DGGITQSPKYLFRKEGQNVTLSCEQNLNHDAMYWYRQDPGQGLRLIYYSQIVNDFQKGDIAEGYSVSREKKESFPLTVTSAQKNPTAFYLCASSIRGRRQGGAGSYNSPLHFGNGTRLTVT.

V gene TRBV27 combines with J gene TRBJ2-1; TRBD1 aligns across 7 bases. The CDR3 has 16 residues. Per the germline V gene, CDR1 is MNHEY and CDR2 is SMNVEV (reference sequence). J lost 4 bases, V lost 3 bases, and 9 bases had no gene match. CDR3 in DNA: TGTGCCAGCAGTTTGAAAGGGGACAGTTTATACAATGAGCAGTTCTTC. This sequence encodes CASSLKGDSLYNEQFF.

This rearrangement joins TRBV9 to TRBJ1-2; D possibly corresponds to TRBD1 (5 bases). Germline-derived CDR1 and CDR2 are SGDLS and YYNGEE. V lost 0 bases, J lost 7 bases, and 10 bases lay in between. This CDR3 region has 13 residues. The CDR3 loop reads CASSVGLGGGYTF. The CDR3 DNA follows: TGTGCCAGCAGCGTAGGTCTGGGGGGTGGCTACACCTTC. Full variable domain (remainder filled in from reference TRBV9 and TRBJ1-2): DSGVTQTPKHLITATGQRVTLRCSPRSGDLSVYWYQQSLDQGLQFLIQYYNGEERAKGNILERFSAQQFPDLHSELNLSSLELGDSALYFCASSVGLGGGYTFGSGTRLTVV.

The V and J genes are TRBV7-2 and TRBJ1-2; the D gene is possibly TRBD1 (5 bases). CDR3 length: 15 residues. Trimming left V 1 base short and J 6 bases short, with 15 bases between. The germline gives CDR1 SGHTA, CDR2 FQGNSA. The CDR3 bases are TGTGCCAGCAGCTTAGGCCCCGGGGGGTTGCATGGCTACACCTTC. Protein sequence: CASSLGPGGLHGYTF.

This chain joins TRBV11-3 and TRBJ2-3, with 8 bases fitting TRBD2. There are 14 residues in the CDR3. CDR1 SGHNT and CDR2 YENEEA come from the germline V gene. V was pared by 4 bases and J by 5 bases, with 5 bases of the junction left unmatched. The CDR3 nucleotides are TGTGCCAGCAGCTCAAGCGGGAGATTAGATACGCAGTATTTT. Translated: CASSSSGRLDTQYF.

The rearrangement links TRBV19 to TRBJ2-1, with D perhaps matching TRBD1 (6 bases). The CDR3 consists of 14 residues. Germline lookup yields CDR1 LNHDA and CDR2 SQIVND (reference sequence). The ends were cut back, 6 bases at V and 0 bases at J, with 9 bases in the middle. CDR3 residues: CASSKGGSYNEQFF. As DNA, the CDR3 is TGTGCCAGTAGCAAAGGGGGCTCCTACAATGAGCAGTTCTTC.

This chain links TRBV19 with TRBJ2-2, with a possible D match to TRBD1 (6 bases). CDR1 LNHDA and CDR2 SQIVND come from the germline V gene (reference sequence). The germline V and J ends were trimmed by 7 bases and 5 bases, with 14 bases remaining between them. The CDR3 totals 14 residues. CDR3 sequence: CASNQGRRTGELFF. The CDR3 coding sequence is TGTGCCAGTAACCAGGGGCGCAGGACCGGGGAGCTGTTTTTT.

This clone was observed a single time. This rearrangement joins TRBV6-1 to TRBJ1-1, with TRBD1 matching over 8 bases. Per germline, CDR1 MNHNS and CDR2 SASEGT. The V gene end was trimmed by 3 bases and the J gene end by 1 base; junction bases not matched to a gene: 7. The CDR3 length is 16 residues. The CDR3 DNA follows: TGTGCCAGCAGTGAGACTGCCGGGACAGGGAACACTGAAGCTTTCTTT. Residues: CASSETAGTGNTEAFF.

This clone was recorded once. The chain employs TRBV19 and TRBJ1-1; no firm D call. The CDR3 length is 12 residues. Trimming shortened V by 3 bases and J by 3 bases, and 5 bases separated the two germline ends. Per germline, CDR1 LNHDA and CDR2 SQIVND (reference sequence). The CDR3: CASSIQHTEAFF. In DNA, the CDR3 is TGTGCCAGTAGTATCCAGCACACTGAAGCTTTCTTT. The full variable domain, with the rest looked up from reference TRBV19 and TRBJ1-1, is DGGITQSPKYLFRKEGQNVTLSCEQNLNHDAMYWYRQDPGQGLRLIYYSQIVNDFQKGDIAEGYSVSREKKESFPLTVTSAQKNPTAFYLCASSIQHTEAFFGQGTRLTVV.

The rearrangement uses TRBV5-1 and TRBJ2-7; TRBD2 aligns across 7 bases. This CDR3 spans 13 amino acids. CDR1 is SGHRS, CDR2 YFSETQ, per germline. The J segment lost 5 bases and the V segment lost 4 bases, leaving 6 bases of the junction unmatched. CDR3 protein: CASSQGTINEQYF. CDR3 DNA: TGCGCCAGCAGCCAAGGGACTATCAACGAGCAGTACTTC.

The chain is built from TRBV4-2 and TRBJ1-6; D unresolved. Germline values: CDR1 LGHNA, CDR2 YNFKEQ. The V gene lost 1 base and the J gene lost 9 bases, with 7 bases spanning the gap. This CDR3 region has 13 residues. The DNA of the CDR3 is TGTGCCAGCAGCCAAGTGCGGGGTTCACCCCTCCACTTT. Its protein product is CASSQVRGSPLHF.

This clone was counted a few times. The chain recombines TRBV4-2 with TRBJ2-1; TRBD1 aligns across 7 bases. This CDR3 region has 16 residues. Germline CDR1 is LGHNA and CDR2 is YNFKEQ. The J segment lost 3 bases and the V segment lost 6 bases, leaving 11 bases of the junction unmatched. For the CDR3, the DNA is TGTGCCAGCAGTGTTTCCGAGGACAGGAGCTACAATGAGCAGTTCTTC. Protein sequence: CASSVSEDRSYNEQFF.

Only a few counts were recorded for this clone. The rearrangement links TRBV6-4 to TRBJ1-5; D possibly corresponds to TRBD1 (5 bases). V lost 6 bases, J lost 3 bases, and 9 bases lay in between. CDR3 size: 13 residues. Germline loops: CDR1 MRHNA, CDR2 SNTAGT. Written as DNA, the CDR3 is TGTGCCAGCAGCCAGGGACCCAATCAGCCCCAGCATTTT. Residues: CASSQGPNQPQHF.

V is TRBV27 and J is TRBJ2-7; D gene unclear. Germline CDR1 and CDR2: MNHEY and SMNVEV (reference sequence). The CDR3 loop spans 13 amino acids. The V end lost 6 bases, the J end lost 2 bases, and 11 bases lay between the germline ends. This CDR3 is CASRRVGPYEQYF. In DNA, the CDR3 is TGTGCCAGCAGAAGGGTGGGCCCCTACGAGCAGTACTTC.

This clone was found a few times. V is TRBV9 and J is TRBJ2-7; tentative D call: TRBD1 (6 bases). This CDR3 comprises 15 residues. Trimming stripped 1 base from V and 3 bases from J, with 14 bases between. The germline V gene has CDR1 SGDLS and CDR2 YYNGEE. The CDR3 sequence: CASSVQAGVVYEQYF. The CDR3, as DNA: TGTGCCAGCAGCGTACAAGCAGGGGTCGTCTACGAGCAGTACTTC.

The chain is built from TRBV19 and TRBJ2-1; D might be TRBD1 or TRBD2, each matching 5 bases. The CDR3 is made up of 15 amino acids. The ends were cut back, 4 bases at V and 8 bases at J, with 18 bases in the middle. Germline V lookup: CDR1 LNHDA, CDR2 SQIVND (reference sequence). The CDR3 nucleotides are TGTGCCAGTAGTACGACCGGGACCGCCCGCGATGAGCAGTTCTTC. Amino acid sequence: CASSTTGTARDEQFF. Using reference TRBV19 and TRBJ2-1 for the parts outside the CDR3, the full variable domain is DGGITQSPKYLFRKEGQNVTLSCEQNLNHDAMYWYRQDPGQGLRLIYYSQIVNDFQKGDIAEGYSVSREKKESFPLTVTSAQKNPTAFYLCASSTTGTARDEQFFGPGTRLTVL.

This chain connects TRBV7-9 to TRBJ2-3, with a weak D call TRBD2 (6 bases). Trimming left V 3 bases short and J 4 bases short, with 11 bases between. CDR3 length: 14 amino acids. The germline V gene encodes CDR1 SEHNR and CDR2 FQNEAQ (reference sequence). This CDR3 reads CASSFGGRADTQYF. The CDR3 nucleotides read TGTGCCAGCAGCTTTGGAGGGCGGGCAGATACGCAGTATTTT.

The chain combines TRBV10-3 with TRBJ1-3; D not certain. CDR1 and CDR2 from the germline V gene are ENHRY and SYGVKD. Deletions cut 10 bases from V and 2 bases from J, with 12 bases between. The CDR3 extends over 13 amino acids. The CDR3 reads CASGSIPGNTIYF. In nucleotides, the CDR3 is TGTGCCAGCGGGTCAATACCTGGAAACACCATATATTTT.

CDR3 loop: CASSVGTGAEQYF. The CDR3 bases are TGTGCCAGCAGCGTCGGGACAGGGGCCGAGCAGTACTTC. The chain carries TRBV9 and TRBJ2-7; TRBD1 aligns across 10 bases. After removal of 2 bases from V and 6 bases from J, the junction contained 2 bases not matched to a gene. The germline CDR1 and CDR2 sequences are SGDLS and YYNGEE. The CDR3 runs 13 residues. The full variable domain, its missing parts supplied by reference TRBV9 and TRBJ2-7, is DSGVTQTPKHLITATGQRVTLRCSPRSGDLSVYWYQQSLDQGLQFLIQYYNGEERAKGNILERFSAQQFPDLHSELNLSSLELGDSALYFCASSVGTGAEQYFGPGTRLTVT.

The table lists this clone with a count of one. The genes are TRBV6-2 or TRBV6-3 and TRBJ2-7; D is unclear. Germline loops: CDR1 MNHEY, CDR2 SVGEGT. The CDR3 is 11 amino acids. The V gene lost 5 bases and the J gene lost 3 bases, with 5 bases spanning the gap. CDR3 amino acids: CASSRYYEQYF. The CDR3 DNA reads TGTGCCAGCAGTCGGTACTACGAGCAGTACTTC.

CDR3 loop: CASSTRGWYGYTF. CDR3 nucleotide sequence: TGTGCCAGCAGCACCAGAGGGTGGTATGGCTACACCTTC. V is TRBV7-8 and J is TRBJ1-2; D uncertain. The CDR3 covers 13 residues. Germline V gives CDR1 SGHVS, CDR2 FQNEAQ. Trimming removed 5 bases at V and 5 bases at J, with 12 bases between.

V usage is TRBV25-1 and J usage is TRBJ1-2; D is perhaps TRBD1 (5 bases). This CDR3 spans 12 amino acids. CDR1 is MGHDK and CDR2 is SYGVNS in the germline V gene. V was cut by 6 bases and J by 10 bases, with 15 bases left in between. The CDR3 DNA is TGTGCCAGCAGCTTCTCCGACAGTGACTACACCTTC. This encodes CASSFSDSDYTF.